A single sample is the source of the 28 T cell receptor beta chains below, sequenced in a study of blood T cell repertoires in COVID-19. Sequencing used immunoSEQ multiplex PCR; TCRdb keeps in-frame clones, though not all of them. The profile shows about 330,000 clones, 86% of them singletons. Sequencing was done on a sample of PBMCs or T cells enriched from blood (not recorded which). The receptor set was obtained from a young woman who had recovered from COVID-19.

The chain links TRBV30 to TRBJ1-1, with 7 bases lining up with TRBD1. Trimming at V came to 2 bases and at J to 5 bases, leaving 5 bases not matched to a gene. This CDR3 is built from 13 residues. Germline V gene lookup returns CDR1 GTSNPN and CDR2 SVGIG (reference sequence). CDR3 sequence (DNA): TGTGCCTGGAGTCGTGTACAGGGGACTGAAGCTTTCTTT. It specifies CAWSRVQGTEAFF.

This chain connects TRBV5-8 to TRBJ1-1; no clear D gene. The CDR3 loop spans 13 amino acids. Trimming took 1 base from V and 11 from J, leaving 15 bases between them. The germline gives CDR1 SGHTS, CDR2 YDEGEE. CDR3 region: CASSLRGGKRAFF. CDR3 nucleotide sequence: TGTGCCAGCAGCTTGAGAGGCGGCAAAAGGGCTTTCTTT.

The chain joins TRBV12-3 or TRBV12-4 to TRBJ1-5; 7 nucleotides agree with TRBD1. The V segment lost 5 bases and the J segment 6 bases; nucleotides outside the gene matches: 4. CDR3 length: 13 residues. This chain's CDR3 is CASSLTGSQPQHF. As DNA, the CDR3 is TGTGCCAGCAGTCTGACAGGGAGTCAGCCCCAGCATTTT.

This chain connects TRBV28 to TRBJ1-1; D is undetermined. The CDR3 covers 14 residues. The V gene lost 3 bases and the J gene lost 0 bases, with 8 bases spanning the gap. Germline loops: CDR1 MDHEN, CDR2 SYDVKM. CDR3 sequence (DNA): TGTGCCAGCAGTTTCGCGTTCATGAACACTGAAGCTTTCTTT. It yields the protein CASSFAFMNTEAFF.

The CDR3, as DNA: TGTGCCACCAGCAGCCGGGACAGGGGCATAATGAGGACTGAAGCTTTCTTT. Its translation is CATSSRDRGIMRTEAFF. This chain links TRBV15 with TRBJ1-1, with 10 bases lining up with TRBD1. Germline CDR1 is LNHNV and CDR2 is YYDKDF (reference sequence). The CDR3 runs 17 residues. V was clipped by 3 bases and J by 5 bases; unmatched bases: 12.

Of note for this clone: With a much larger clone just one base away, this may be a read error. The V gene is TRBV7-3, the J gene TRBJ1-1; TRBD1 is a possible D gene (6 bases). V was cut by 5 bases and J by 0 bases, with 10 bases left in between. The CDR3 has 14 amino acids. The V gene's germline CDR1 is SGHTA and CDR2 FQGTGA. The CDR3 loop reads CASSRGQMNTEAFF. The DNA for the CDR3 is TGTGCCAGCAGCCGCGGACAGATGAACACTGAAGCTTTCTTT.

This rearrangement joins TRBV7-8 to TRBJ1-5; 9 bases align to TRBD1. The CDR3 is made up of 15 amino acids. The J segment lost 3 bases and the V segment lost 4 bases, leaving 4 bases of the junction unmatched. CDR1 is SGHVS and CDR2 is FQNEAQ in the germline V gene. CDR3: CASSWDRVDNQPQHF. The CDR3, as DNA: TGTGCCAGCAGCTGGGACAGGGTTGACAATCAGCCCCAGCATTTT.

The genes are TRBV12-1 and TRBJ1-1; the table's D call TRBD1 went unverified against the DNA. TRBV12-1 is annotated as a pseudogene. The CDR3 extends over 15 amino acids. CDR3 amino acids: CASSPGVQGRTEAFF. The CDR3 bases are TGTGCCAGCAGCCCCGGGGTCCAGGGGCGAACTGAAGCTTTCTTT.

This clone was observed a single time. This rearrangement joins TRBV11-1 to TRBJ1-1; 9 positions agree with TRBD1. After removal of 1 base from V and 8 bases from J, the junction contained 8 bases not matched to a gene. This CDR3 is built from 15 residues. CDR1 is SGHAT, CDR2 FQDESV, per germline (reference sequence). CDR3 region: CASSLGAPGQGEAFF. The CDR3 DNA reads as TGTGCCAGCAGCTTAGGGGCCCCGGGACAGGGCGAAGCTTTCTTT.

This clone was seen once. This rearrangement joins TRBV10-3 to TRBJ1-2, with TRBD1 identical over 10 bases. CDR3 length: 11 amino acids. Germline V gene sequence: CDR1 ENHRY, CDR2 SYGVKD. The V and J ends lost 8 bases and 6 bases, in that order; junction bases with no gene match: 0. The CDR3 is CAIGTGDGYTF. The CDR3 DNA reads TGTGCCATCGGGACAGGGGATGGCTACACCTTC.

CDR3 region: CASSVPGEGKGLFF. The DNA for the CDR3 is TGTGCCAGCAGTGTGCCAGGTGAGGGAAAAGGACTGTTTTTT. The genes are TRBV25-1 and TRBJ1-4; D gene ambiguous. Between the trimmed V and J ends, which lost 4 bases and 13 bases, there was a span of 19 bases. The CDR3 contains 14 residues. The germline CDR1 and CDR2 sequences are MGHDK and SYGVNS.

The chain employs TRBV29-1 and TRBJ2-7; possibly TRBD2 for D (6 bases). Deletions cut 3 bases from V and 0 bases from J, with 9 bases between. Germline assignment: CDR1 SQVTM and CDR2 ANQGSEA. CDR3 length: 13 amino acids. The CDR3 nucleotides are TGCAGCGTTGAGGAGGGCGACTCCTACGAGCAGTACTTC. Protein sequence: CSVEEGDSYEQYF.

This rearrangement joins TRBV9 to TRBJ2-7; 11 bases are shared with TRBD2. The CDR3 spans 16 residues. Trimming cost V 4 bases and J 4 bases; bases outside gene matches: 10. Germline lookup yields CDR1 SGDLS and CDR2 YYNGEE. In DNA form, the CDR3 reads TGTGCCAGCAGCCCGTGGACTAGCGGGCGACAATACGAGCAGTACTTC. Translating gives CASSPWTSGRQYEQYF. The complete variable domain, with remaining parts taken from reference TRBV9 and TRBJ2-7, reads DSGVTQTPKHLITATGQRVTLRCSPRSGDLSVYWYQQSLDQGLQFLIQYYNGEERAKGNILERFSAQQFPDLHSELNLSSLELGDSALYFCASSPWTSGRQYEQYFGPGTRLTVT.

V gene TRBV5-1 combines with J gene TRBJ1-1; unclear D gene. The V end was cut by 0 bases, the J end by 0 bases, with 12 bases between. Germline loops: CDR1 SGHRS, CDR2 YFSETQ. CDR3 length: 16 residues. DNA of the CDR3: TGCGCCAGCAGCTTGGCGGGCGGAGGTTTGAACACTGAAGCTTTCTTT. Translation: CASSLAGGGLNTEAFF. The full variable domain, with the rest looked up from reference TRBV5-1 and TRBJ1-1, is KAGVTQTPRYLIKTRGQQVTLSCSPISGHRSVSWYQQTPGQGLQFLFEYFSETQRNKGNFPGRFSGRQFSNSRSEMNVSTLELGDSALYLCASSLAGGGLNTEAFFGQGTRLTVV.

The V and J genes are TRBV10-3 and TRBJ2-7; possible D gene TRBD1, 6 bases. V lost 4 bases and J 5 bases, leaving 9 bases between the germline ends. The germline CDR1 and CDR2 sequences are ENHRY and SYGVKD. The CDR3 consists of 12 residues. DNA for the CDR3: TGTGCCATCAGTGCAGGGGTGGACGAGCAGTACTTC. Its translation is CAISAGVDEQYF.

The rearrangement links TRBV5-1 to TRBJ2-5; 8 nucleotides agree with TRBD1. The CDR3 length is 15 residues. Germline V gene sequence: CDR1 SGHRS, CDR2 YFSETQ. The ends lost 4 bases at V and 5 bases at J; junction bases unmatched: 10. The CDR3 spells CASSQTGEFMETQYF. CDR3 DNA: TGCGCCAGCAGCCAGACAGGGGAATTTATGGAGACCCAGTACTTC.

This chain connects TRBV7-9 to TRBJ2-1, with D hard to call. The germline CDR1 and CDR2 sequences are SEHNR and FQNEAQ (reference sequence). The CDR3 loop spans 15 amino acids. V shed 5 bases and J shed 0 bases, with 11 bases lying between them. This CDR3 is CASSHVPSSYNEQFF. The CDR3 nucleotides read TGTGCCAGCAGCCATGTCCCCAGCTCCTACAATGAGCAGTTCTTC.

The V and J genes are TRBV24-1 and TRBJ2-1; a weak D match, TRBD2 (8 bases). The V end lost 9 bases, the J end lost 7 bases, and 21 bases lay between the germline ends. The CDR3 loop spans 15 amino acids. Germline CDR1 is KGHDR and CDR2 is SFDVKD. Here the CDR3 reads CATRGGAGGENEQFF. The CDR3 DNA sequence: TGTGCCACCCGGGGGGGGGCAGGGGGGGAGAATGAGCAGTTCTTC.

The chain recombines TRBV2 with TRBJ2-1, with 7 bases matching TRBD2. This CDR3 is built from 15 residues. The germline gives CDR1 SNHLY, CDR2 FYNNEI. Trimming cost V 5 bases and J 2 bases; bases outside gene matches: 6. CDR3 DNA: TGTGCCAGCAGTTCAACTAGCGATCCCTACAATGAGCAGTTCTTC. It codes for CASSSTSDPYNEQFF.

The chain employs TRBV28 and TRBJ2-5; 9 bases line up with TRBD1. This CDR3 is 14 amino acids long. V lost 3 bases and J lost 7; bases outside the gene matches: 6. The V gene's germline CDR1 is MDHEN and CDR2 SYDVKM. The CDR3 loop reads CASSLTGGYGTQYF. The DNA for the CDR3 is TGTGCCAGCAGTTTGACAGGGGGGTATGGGACCCAGTACTTC.

The gene calls are TRBV29-1 and TRBJ1-3; D is unclear. V lost 4 bases, J lost 7 bases, and 11 bases lay in between. Germline V gives CDR1 SQVTM, CDR2 ANQGSEA. This CDR3 contains 12 residues. CDR3 protein: CSVGGSSNTIYF. CDR3 nucleotide sequence: TGCAGCGTTGGAGGTTCAAGTAACACCATATATTTT.

This clone has just one count. V usage is TRBV11-2 and J usage is TRBJ2-3; possible D gene TRBD2, 6 bases. V was trimmed by 5 bases and J by 4 bases, leaving 16 bases between them. CDR1 and CDR2 (germline): SGHAT, FQNNGV. CDR3 size: 15 residues. This chain's CDR3 is CASSHNGGGADTQYF. In DNA, the CDR3 is TGTGCCAGCAGCCACAACGGGGGTGGGGCAGATACGCAGTATTTT.

This chain links TRBV10-1 with TRBJ2-1; 8 bases map to TRBD2. The V gene's germline CDR1 is WNHNN and CDR2 SYGVQD (reference sequence). There are 15 residues in the CDR3. V shed 1 base, J shed 8 bases, and the junction held 7 bases outside the gene matches. DNA for the CDR3: TGCGCCAGCAGTGAGTTCCAGGGACTAGACTATGAGCAGTTCTTC. Translation gives CASSEFQGLDYEQFF.

V gene TRBV16 combines with J gene TRBJ1-5, with a tentative D call TRBD1 (5 bases). The V end was cut by 3 bases, the J end by 4 bases, with 10 bases between. The CDR3 extends over 14 amino acids. Looked up from germline, CDR1 is KGHSY and CDR2 is FQNENV. The DNA of the CDR3 is TGTGCCAGCAGCCATTTCGGGGGGAATCAGCCCCAGCATTTT. Translating it yields CASSHFGGNQPQHF.

This clone was counted once. The same CDR3 arises from other DNA sequences in this sample as well. The genes are TRBV5-1 and TRBJ2-5; D call uncertain. In germline, CDR1 is SGHRS, CDR2 YFSETQ. V was clipped by 4 bases and J by 0 bases, with 4 bases between them. This CDR3 has 12 amino acids. CDR3 DNA: TGCGCCAGCAGCAGAGACCAAGAGACCCAGTACTTC. The encoded protein is CASSRDQETQYF.

The chain joins TRBV7-9 to TRBJ2-3; 12 nucleotides line up with TRBD2. The CDR3 loop spans 15 amino acids. V trimming: 5 bases; J trimming: 5 bases; junction bases outside the gene matches: 5. Germline V lookup: CDR1 SEHNR, CDR2 FQNEAQ (reference sequence). CDR3 DNA: TGTGCCAGCAGCCGTACTAGCGGGAGGCTAGATACGCAGTATTTT. This gives the protein CASSRTSGRLDTQYF.

This chain links TRBV7-9 with TRBJ1-1, with D perhaps matching TRBD1 (6 bases). This CDR3 has 19 residues. V was pared by 8 bases and J by 1 base, with 29 bases between. Looked up from germline, CDR1 is SEHNR and CDR2 is FQNEAQ (reference sequence). The CDR3, as DNA: TGTGCCAGCCGTGGGGACATTAGGGAGGGTTGGGGTAGGAACACTGAAGCTTTCTTT. Translated, it gives CASRGDIREGWGRNTEAFF.

This clone came up a few times. The chain employs TRBV6-5 and TRBJ2-3, with 13 bases fitting TRBD2. Germline V gene data show CDR1 as MNHEY and CDR2 as SVGAGI. V dropped 6 bases and J dropped 4; count of bases not matched to a gene: 4. The length of the CDR3 is 15 residues. In DNA form, the CDR3 reads TGTGCCAGCAGGACTAGCGGGGGGCGGGCAGATACGCAGTATTTT. As protein: CASRTSGGRADTQYF.